Ten or more counts support the clone carrying this T cell receptor beta chain. The time point: after trial treatment. Sample treatment: LDRT plus nivolumab, ipilimumab, low-dose cyclophosphamide and aspirin (RACIN trial). This entry comes from a study of low-dose radiotherapy and immunotherapy resistance in tumors. The wider study: The regimen for patients comprised intravenous nivolumab 240 mg every two weeks plus intravenous ipilimumab 1 mg/kg every six weeks.

With 7 bases clipped from V and 1 base from J, the junction kept 5 bases outside the gene matches. The CDR3 sequence is 14 residues long. Per germline, CDR1 MGHDK and CDR2 SYGVNS. Priming of first-strand cDNA relied on TRAV- and TRBV-specific primers (covering alpha and beta chains). With a constant-region primer and a V-primer adapter, TCRs were subjected to roughly 20 PCR cycles of amplification. One entry per CDR3 protein results from TCRdb running MiXCR on the reads. The table includes 95,000 to 100,000 distinct CDR3 sequences, less than 25% detected once. The starting material was PBMCs, obtained after low-dose radiotherapy plus immunotherapy. The rearrangement uses TRBV25-1 and TRBJ1-1; 8 nucleotides agree with TRBD1. This sequence originates from a male donor with prostate cancer. The CDR3: CASTRTGPNTEAFF. The CDR3, as DNA: TGTGCCAGCACCAGGACAGGGCCGAACACTGAAGCTTTCTTT.